The present entry profiles one TCR beta chain with its context. Its target is not known. PCR employed 60 Vbeta and 13 Jbeta primers. Data came from immunoSEQ multiplex PCR; TCRdb stores just in-frame clones and leaves some out. The sample lists under 150,000 clones; roughly 60% were seen once. The data originate from a study of cytomegalovirus exposure and HLA in healthy donors. Study-level points and caveats: In terms of immune exposure information, only CMV serostatus was available. Relative to equally common others, HLA-associated TCR beta chains showed greater clonal expansion in a later analysis. A later analysis linked a missense DCLRE1C variant to TCR beta V- and J-gene trimming. Within the data, a cluster of highly shared sequence variants was likely a sequencing artifact.

The TCR originated in a man aged 40-55 years in good health and CMV-seropositive. The sequenced sample consisted of PBMCs.

The CDR3 DNA follows: TGTGCCAGCAGTCCCAGACCGGGACAGTACGAGCAGTACTTC. This codes for CASSPRPGQYEQYF. The chain recombines TRBV27 with TRBJ2-7; 7 nucleotides line up with TRBD1. This CDR3 has 14 amino acids. Germline V gene sequence: CDR1 MNHEY, CDR2 SMNVEV (reference sequence). V dropped 5 bases and J dropped 4; count of bases not matched to a gene: 8.